This T cell receptor beta chain is from a study of T cells after posttransplantation cyclophosphamide (dated by TCRdb to 2016 to 2018). For the wider study: Using TRB sequencing, the study followed how the T cell repertoire reconstituted after myeloablative bone marrow transplantation in which posttransplantation cyclophosphamide served as GVHD prophylaxis. Blood from all 35 or so PTCy patients who had 1-year posttransplant specimens underwent TRB sequencing. Public TRB sequences were checked against a database of over 3,500 sequences associated with responses to pathogens, tumor antigens, self-antigens and alloantigens. Samples from approximately 40 PTCy-treated patients and 16 related bone marrow donors of those patients were subjected to antigen receptor sequencing. Up to 3 additional blood samples from 2 to 5.2 years after transplant were also TRB-sequenced in 3 patients, as was pretransplant blood from a handful of patients. Because TRA and TRB clonality correlated tightly in fewer than 10 samples, the subsequent TCR analyses were limited to TRB only.

The control cohort consisted of approximately 12 patients who had myeloablative marrow transplants with methotrexate plus a calcineurin inhibitor and who were sampled 1 year after transplant. Mononuclear cells from peripheral blood and bone marrow were separated by Ficoll-Hypaque density centrifugation and then cryopreserved. About this clone itself: It lacks a known antigen. One base away there is no much larger clone; base qualities are not given.

V gives up 7 bases and J gives up 10 bases, and the segment between their germline ends measures 29 bases. The CDR3 covers 17 residues, taking in both the cysteine and the phenylalanine. Here the CDR3 DNA is all that survives: 51 bases in frame from base 1. The germline V gene gives CDR1 as LGHNA and CDR2 as YNFKEQ. TRB sequencing used genomic DNA with the immunoSEQ assay at survey resolution or the hsTCRB kit. Per the source publication's procedure: The immunoSEQ software handled initial read processing, and the LymphoSeq R package was used for repertoire analyses. For each TRB dataset, clonality was calculated as 1 minus normalized Shannon entropy, and the Gini coefficient was computed as well. Phenotypes of unsorted samples were inferred by mapping TRB sequences from sorted subsets of the recipient or donor onto the same recipient's unsorted samples. What TCRdb holds here is the immuneACCESS table cut down to in-frame rearrangements. Part of the clones is not present; checked against another copy, under half of the missing clones reflect an unresolved V gene, and the others are unexplained. V, J and clone size are those of that table, while D and trimming were read from the DNA. The sample data list over 20,000 clones, and 80% to 90% of these were observed just once. Roughly 2.2% of the sample comes from the top ten.

What the authors observed across the whole study: Across fewer than 50 patients, recipient CMV seropositivity and CMV reactivation were highly associated with TRB clonality; PTCy diversity was similar to CNI/methotrexate controls. The TRB repertoires of T cells infiltrating skin or GI tract showed only limited overlap with the TRB repertoires of T cells in blood. At 1-2 months, donor-recipient similarity was low but rose over the first year, and the later blood repertoires were often dominated by donor CD8+ memory clones.

This receptor chain uses TRBV4-2 and TRBJ2-1; possibly the D gene is TRBD1, per 6 matching bases. The sequence derives from a female patient between 30 and 45 years old who received an allogeneic stem cell transplant from an unrelated donor, was CMV-positive, and had acute and chronic GVHD. Some T cells may be donor cells from the graft after a transplant. The sample consisted of PBMCs, taken around 350 days after allogeneic stem cell transplant with calcineurin inhibitor and methotrexate. The CDR3 protein: CASIYVGSRDIRWEQFF. The DNA is as follows: TGTGCCAGCATCTACGTCGGATCGAGGGACATACGCTGGGAGCAGTTCTTC.